These 25 T cell receptor beta chains came from one sample sequenced in a study of tumor-infiltrating lymphocytes in primary liver carcinoma. From around 18-30 mg of unsorted bulk tissue, DNA and RNA were co-extracted together. TCR beta cDNA was prepared out of roughly 0.5 ug total RNA by means of a constant-region primer. Sequencing libraries for TCR beta derived from three nested multiplex PCR rounds that used slightly modified ARM-PCR. Running approximately 10 cycles apiece, the first two PCR rounds relied on TRBV1-TRBV30 forward primers together with a C-beta reverse primer. A single record per CDR3 protein comes from TCRdb applying MiXCR to the multiplex PCR reads. This sample has some 180,000 distinct CDR3 sequences, with around four fifths found just once. Material: tumor tissue from primary liver carcinoma. All receptors come from a man in his forties with primary liver carcinoma and hepatitis B virus infection.

A word on this clonotype: One end of the junction fails to match germline, which may point to a read error. The J gene is TRBJ1-1, the V gene TRBV12-3 or TRBV12-4; D is ambiguous. This CDR3 region has 13 residues. This CDR3 is CASSIGMNTEVFF. The CDR3 DNA reads TGTGCCAGCAGTATTGGCATGAACACTGAAGTTTTCTTT.

About this clonotype itself: At one of its ends the junction is not consistent with the germline gene, which may arise from a read error. V is TRBV11-2 and J is TRBJ2-1; 7 bases are a match to TRBD2. The CDR3 runs 17 residues. Germline CDR1 reads SGHAT; CDR2 reads FQNNGV. CDR3 DNA sequence: TGTGCCAGCAACTTAGATAGGGTCGGGAGGTTCTACAATCAGCAGTTATTC. This translates into CASNLDRVGRFYNQQLF.

V usage is TRBV6-1 and J usage is TRBJ2-5; 8 bases fit TRBD2. Germline CDR1 and CDR2: MNHNS and SASEGT. The CDR3 contains 14 residues. Trimming removed 10 bases from V and 0 bases from J; junction bases left unmatched: 7. The chain's CDR3 is CANCDGRDQETQYF. CDR3 DNA: TGTGCCAACTGTGACGGGAGGGACCAAGAGACCCAGTACTTC.

This clonotype was recorded once. One junction end disagrees with the germline gene, perhaps due to a read error. This chain uses TRBV6-9 with TRBJ2-2; the D gene could be TRBD1 or TRBD2 (5 bases each). Germline V CDR1 and CDR2: MNHGY, SVAAGI. The CDR3 runs 13 residues. The CDR3 region has the DNA TGTGCCAGCGCCAGTGTGGACACCCGGGAACTGTCTTTT. Encoded protein: CASASVDTRELSF.

In the case of this clonotype: Germline is not matched at one junction end, which may reflect a read error. This chain joins TRBV11-1 and TRBJ1-6; D possibly corresponds to TRBD1 (5 bases). This CDR3 contains 13 residues. Germline loops: CDR1 SGHAT, CDR2 FQDESV (reference sequence). The CDR3 loop reads CASIRTLVSPLDF. The CDR3 DNA is TGTGCCAGCATCCGGACACTGGTATCACCCCTCGACTTT.

Note on this clonotype: Relative to the germline gene, one junction end is altered; a read error may explain this. The chain links TRBV5-4 to TRBJ2-1; TRBD2 matches at 10 bases. The CDR3 extends over 15 amino acids. Germline V gene lookup returns CDR1 SGHNT and CDR2 YYREEE (reference sequence). The CDR3 sequence is CASSAGLADYNEQLF. The CDR3 DNA is TGTGCCAGCAGTGCCGGACTAGCGGACTACAATGAGCAGTTATTC. Complete variable domain (other parts from reference TRBV5-4 and TRBJ2-1): ETGVTQSPTHLIKTRGQQVTLRCSSQSGHNTVSWYQQALGQGPQFIFQYYREEENGRGNFPPRFSGLQFPNYSSELNVNALELDDSALYLCASSAGLADYNEQLFGPGTRLTVL.

Remarks on this clonotype: The junction shows a germline mismatch at one end, possibly a read error. The chain joins TRBV6-6 to TRBJ1-1, with 8 bases identical to TRBD1. Germline V CDR1 and CDR2: MNHNY, SVGAGI (reference sequence). CDR3 length equals 13 residues. The CDR3 DNA reads TGTGCCAGCAGCACAGGGGGGACTACTGAACCCCTCTTT. Protein sequence: CASSTGGTTEPLF.

Details on this clonotype: Since no conserved phenylalanine or tryptophan closes the CDR3, a read error is the likely cause. The J gene is TRBJ2-7, the V gene TRBV4-3; the D is unclear. V was shortened by 0 bases and J by 10 bases, with 19 bases between the two germline ends. The CDR3 has 15 amino acids. The germline gives CDR1 LGHNA, CDR2 YSLEER. The DNA of the CDR3 is TGCGCCAGCAGCCAAGAACATAGTGGGAACTACGGCCAGTACCTC. Protein: CASSQEHSGNYGQYL.

For this clonotype: The junction departs from germline at one end; a sequencing error may be responsible. V is TRBV4-1 and J is TRBJ1-5, with D hard to call. Germline V gives CDR1 MGHRA, CDR2 YSYEKL. The CDR3 is 18 residues long. The DNA for the CDR3 is TGCGCCAGCAACCAAGATGTGTCGAGATCACTACTTAATCAGCCCCAGCATTTT. Translated: CASNQDVSRSLLNQPQHF.

In this sample, this clonotype turned up once. This CDR3 is missing its conserved last phenylalanine or tryptophan, likely due to a read error. This sequence joins TRBV11-2 and TRBJ1-5; D perhaps matches TRBD1 (6 bases). Germline assignment: CDR1 SGHAT and CDR2 FQNNGV. CDR3 length: 16 amino acids. Here the CDR3 reads CGSRLKGGLTNQPQHY. The CDR3 DNA is TGTGGCAGCAGGCTAAAAGGGGGACTGACGAATCAGCCCCAGCATTAT.

This clonotype was seen only a few times. A much larger clone differs from this one at a single base, so this may be a read error. The V and J genes are TRBV6-1 and TRBJ2-5, with D hard to call. The CDR3 sequence is 11 residues long. In germline, CDR1 is MNHNS, CDR2 SASEGT. The CDR3 protein is CANSEWPTQYF. The CDR3, as DNA: TGTGCCAACAGTGAATGGCCGACCCAGTACTTC.

Turning to this clonotype: The junction differs from germline at one of its ends, possibly a read error. Here the CDR3 reads CTSSDRSGLVAYNEQFF. The CDR3 DNA follows: TGTACCAGCAGTGATCGGAGTGGGCTAGTGGCCTACAATGAGCAGTTCTTC. The chain links TRBV25-1 to TRBJ2-1; D not resolved. CDR1 is MGHDK and CDR2 is SYGVNS in the germline V gene. The CDR3 runs 17 residues.

This chain connects TRBV30 to TRBJ2-5; tentative D call: TRBD1 (8 bases). Germline CDR1 and CDR2: GTSNPN and SVGIG (reference sequence). This CDR3 region has 13 residues. As DNA, the CDR3 is TGTGTCTCAAACACAGGGGGGGCAGAGACCCAGTACTTC. It translates to CVSNTGGAETQYF.

This clonotype has a handful of counts. This could be a read error, since a much larger clone is one nucleotide away. The chain joins TRBV6-1 to TRBJ1-5; 7 bases fit TRBD1. This CDR3 comprises 16 residues. V gave up 6 bases and J gave up 3 bases; unmatched junction bases: 11. Germline CDR1 and CDR2: MNHNS and SASEGT. In DNA form, the CDR3 reads TGTGCCAGCAGAATAGACAGGGCTTATAACAATCAGCCCCAGCATTTT. The encoded protein is CASRIDRAYNNQPQHF.

In regard to this clonotype: The CDR3 ends on some other residue instead of the conserved phenylalanine or tryptophan, so this is likely a read error. The limits of the CDR3 on the DNA are not certain, so only TCRdb's listed CDR3 is given. The rearrangement links TRBV12-3 or TRBV12-4 to TRBJ1-5; the D segment call TRBD1 is taken from the table without a DNA check. The CDR3 has 15 amino acids, counting both end residues. The CDR3: CASTRDTAINQPQHS.

Comment on this clonotype: Sequence at one end of the junction differs from germline and may be a read error. The V and J genes are TRBV4-3 and TRBJ2-1; no firm D call. CDR1 LGHNA and CDR2 YSLEER come from the germline V gene. This CDR3 spans 14 amino acids. CDR3 region: CASGQESQHNEQFF. CDR3 DNA: TGCGCCAGCGGCCAAGAGTCACAGCACAATGAGCAGTTCTTC.

Comments on this clonotype: Mismatch with germline at one junction end may stem from a read error. The chain uses TRBV6-6 and TRBJ1-2; a possible D gene is TRBD1 (5 bases). CDR1 and CDR2 from the germline V gene are MNHNY and SVGAGI (reference sequence). The CDR3 length is 14 residues. The CDR3 nucleotides are TGTGCCAGCCGACCTACGGGAGGCAGGGAAGGTTACAGCTTC. The encoded protein is CASRPTGGREGYSF.

This clonotype was recorded a few times. This sequence joins TRBV6-2 or TRBV6-3 and TRBJ2-1; D may match TRBD1 or TRBD2 (6 bases each). Germline assignment: CDR1 MNHEY and CDR2 SVGEGT. CDR3 size: 15 residues. Trimming stripped 7 bases from V and 4 bases from J, with 17 bases between. This CDR3 reads CASIHGGGSYNEQFF. The CDR3 nucleotides read TGTGCCAGCATCCATGGAGGGGGGTCTTACAATGAGCAGTTCTTC.

A single count supports this clonotype. At one end the junction does not follow the germline gene, possibly because of a read error. The chain combines TRBV12-3 or TRBV12-4 with TRBJ2-1, with D possibly being TRBD1 (6 bases). The CDR3 runs to 13 residues. The chain's CDR3 is CARSLGQNNEQYF. The CDR3 DNA reads as TGTGCCAGGAGTCTCGGACAGAACAATGAGCAGTATTTC.

The chain combines TRBV4-2 with TRBJ2-1; 10 bases are a match to TRBD1. J lost 6 bases, V lost 3 bases, and 8 bases had no gene match. In germline, CDR1 is LGHNA, CDR2 YNFKEQ. The CDR3 spans 16 residues. The CDR3 region has the DNA TGTGCCAGCAGCCACGCCCCGGGACAGGGGATCAATGAGCAGTTCTTC. Translation gives CASSHAPGQGINEQFF.

This clonotype was observed once. Germline is not matched at one junction end, which may reflect a read error. The chain joins TRBV28 to TRBJ2-3; the D gene is possibly TRBD2 (5 bases). The CDR3 is 15 amino acids. Germline-derived CDR1 and CDR2 are MDHEN and SYDVKM. The CDR3 coding sequence is TGTGCCAGCAGTTTCCTAGCAGGTTACACATATACGCAGTATTTT. Its protein product is CASSFLAGYTYTQYF.

Remarks on this clonotype: The conserved phenylalanine or tryptophan is not found at the CDR3 terminus, so this likely reflects a read error. The chain joins TRBV6-5 to TRBJ2-7, with D possibly being TRBD1 (6 bases). The ends were cut back, 2 bases at V and 2 bases at J, with 16 bases in the middle. Germline V CDR1 and CDR2: MNHEY, SVGAGI. This CDR3 has 16 residues. The CDR3, as DNA: TGTGCCAGCAGTTACGGATGCAGGGGACATACCTACGAGCAGTACTCC. It translates to CASSYGCRGHTYEQYS.

The V and J genes are TRBV20-1 and TRBJ2-5; tentative D call: TRBD2 (6 bases). Per the germline V gene, CDR1 is DFQATT and CDR2 is SNEGSKA (reference sequence). This CDR3 is 13 amino acids long. V lost 0 bases and J 4 bases, leaving 9 bases between the germline ends. CDR3 nucleotides: TGCAGTGCTAGAGATGGGGGGAGAGAGACCCAGTACTTC. Its translation: CSARDGGRETQYF.

This rearrangement joins TRBV20-1 to TRBJ2-1, with 7 bases matching TRBD2. Germline V lookup: CDR1 DFQATT, CDR2 SNEGSKA (reference sequence). This CDR3 contains 15 residues. The ends lost 0 bases at V and 10 bases at J; junction bases unmatched: 12. CDR3 coding DNA: TGCAGTGCTAGAGAGATGGCTAGCGGTTTACTAGAGCAGTTCTTC. Translated, it gives CSAREMASGLLEQFF.

This clonotype was counted a single time. One end of the junction varies from germline; a read error may be responsible. The chain has TRBV12-3 or TRBV12-4 and TRBJ2-1; 9 nucleotides line up with TRBD1. The CDR3 runs 15 residues. This CDR3 reads CVSNLGQGDVNEQFF. DNA of the CDR3: TGTGTCAGCAATTTGGGACAGGGAGATGTCAATGAGCAGTTCTTC.